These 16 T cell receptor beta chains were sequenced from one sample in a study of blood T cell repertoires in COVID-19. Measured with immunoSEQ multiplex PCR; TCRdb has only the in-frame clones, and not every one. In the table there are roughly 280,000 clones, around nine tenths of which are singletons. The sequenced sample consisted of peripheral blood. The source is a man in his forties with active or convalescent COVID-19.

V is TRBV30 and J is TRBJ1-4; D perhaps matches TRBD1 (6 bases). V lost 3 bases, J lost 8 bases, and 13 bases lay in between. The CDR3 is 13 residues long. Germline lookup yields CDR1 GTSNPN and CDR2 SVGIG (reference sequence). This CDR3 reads CAWSPNREEKLFF. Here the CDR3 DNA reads TGTGCCTGGAGCCCCAACAGGGAAGAAAAACTGTTTTTT.

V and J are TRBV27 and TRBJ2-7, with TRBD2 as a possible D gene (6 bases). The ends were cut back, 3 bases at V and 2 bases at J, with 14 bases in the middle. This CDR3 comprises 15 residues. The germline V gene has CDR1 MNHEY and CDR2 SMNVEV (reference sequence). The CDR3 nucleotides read TGTGCCAGCAGTTTCTTCGGTAGCGGCCCCTACGAGCAGTACTTC. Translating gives CASSFFGSGPYEQYF.

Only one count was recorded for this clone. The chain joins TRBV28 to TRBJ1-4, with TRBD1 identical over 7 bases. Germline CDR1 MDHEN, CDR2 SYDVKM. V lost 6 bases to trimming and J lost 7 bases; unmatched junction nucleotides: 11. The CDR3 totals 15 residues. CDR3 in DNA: TGTGCCAGCAGGAACGGAGGGGGCGAGGGTGAAAAACTGTTTTTT. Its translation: CASRNGGGEGEKLFF.

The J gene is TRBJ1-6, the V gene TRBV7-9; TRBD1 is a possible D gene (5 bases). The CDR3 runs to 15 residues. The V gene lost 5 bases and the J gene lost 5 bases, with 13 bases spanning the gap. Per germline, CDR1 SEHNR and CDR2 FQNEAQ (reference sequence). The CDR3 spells CASSPGAGDNSPLHF. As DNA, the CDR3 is TGTGCCAGCAGCCCAGGAGCGGGGGATAATTCACCCCTCCACTTT.

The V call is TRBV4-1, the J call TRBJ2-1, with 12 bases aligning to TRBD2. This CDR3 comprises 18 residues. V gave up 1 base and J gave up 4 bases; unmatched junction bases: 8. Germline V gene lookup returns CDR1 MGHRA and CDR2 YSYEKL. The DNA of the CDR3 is TGCGCCAGCAGCCAAGGTTCTTGGCTAGCGGGAGGGTACAATGAGCAGTTCTTC. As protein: CASSQGSWLAGGYNEQFF.

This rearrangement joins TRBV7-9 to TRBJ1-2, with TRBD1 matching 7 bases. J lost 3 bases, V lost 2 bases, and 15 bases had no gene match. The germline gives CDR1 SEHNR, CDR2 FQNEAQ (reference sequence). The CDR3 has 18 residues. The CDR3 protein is CASSLFPGGRGKDYGYTF. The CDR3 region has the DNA TGTGCCAGCAGCTTATTTCCAGGGGGACGGGGCAAGGACTATGGCTACACCTTC.

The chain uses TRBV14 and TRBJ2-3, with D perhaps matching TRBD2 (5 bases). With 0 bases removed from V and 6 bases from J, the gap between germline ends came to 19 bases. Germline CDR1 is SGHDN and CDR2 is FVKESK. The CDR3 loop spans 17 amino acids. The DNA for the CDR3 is TGTGCCAGCAGCCAAGAGGTGTGGAGCGGCGGTACGGATACGCAGTATTTT. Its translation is CASSQEVWSGGTDTQYF.

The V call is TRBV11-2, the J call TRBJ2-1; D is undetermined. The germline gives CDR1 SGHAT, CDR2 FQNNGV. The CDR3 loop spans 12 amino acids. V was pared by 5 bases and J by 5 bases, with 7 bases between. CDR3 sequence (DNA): TGTGCCAGCAGCCTCTACGACAATGAGCAGTTCTTC. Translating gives CASSLYDNEQFF.

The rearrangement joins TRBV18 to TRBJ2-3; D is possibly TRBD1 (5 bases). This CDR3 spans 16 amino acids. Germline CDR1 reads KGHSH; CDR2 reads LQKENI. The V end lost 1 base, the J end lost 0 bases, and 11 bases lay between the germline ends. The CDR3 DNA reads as TGTGCCAGCTCACCACAGACAGATCATAGCACAGATACGCAGTATTTT. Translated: CASSPQTDHSTDTQYF.

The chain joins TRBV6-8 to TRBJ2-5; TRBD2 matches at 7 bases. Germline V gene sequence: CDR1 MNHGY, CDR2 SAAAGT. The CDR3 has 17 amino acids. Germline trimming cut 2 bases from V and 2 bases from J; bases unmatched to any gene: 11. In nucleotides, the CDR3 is TGTGCCAGCAGTTACCCCAGGGCAAGCGGGGTGCAAGAGACCCAGTACTTC. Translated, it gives CASSYPRASGVQETQYF.

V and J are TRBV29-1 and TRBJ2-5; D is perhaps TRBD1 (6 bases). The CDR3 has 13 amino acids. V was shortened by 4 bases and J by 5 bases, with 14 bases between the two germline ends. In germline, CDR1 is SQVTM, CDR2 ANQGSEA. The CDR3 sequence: CSVVQGAPETQYF. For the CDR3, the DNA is TGCAGCGTTGTACAGGGTGCTCCCGAGACCCAGTACTTC.

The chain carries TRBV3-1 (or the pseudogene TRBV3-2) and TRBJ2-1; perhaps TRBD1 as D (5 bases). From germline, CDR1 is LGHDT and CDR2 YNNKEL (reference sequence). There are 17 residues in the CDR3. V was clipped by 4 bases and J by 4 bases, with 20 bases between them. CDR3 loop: CASSPTLGADVYNEQFF. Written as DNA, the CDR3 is TGTGCCAGCAGCCCAACCTTAGGGGCGGATGTATACAATGAGCAGTTCTTC.

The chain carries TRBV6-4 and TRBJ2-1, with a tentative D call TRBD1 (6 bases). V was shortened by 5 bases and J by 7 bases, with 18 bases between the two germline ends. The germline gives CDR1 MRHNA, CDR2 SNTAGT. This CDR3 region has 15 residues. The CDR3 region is CASSRNRDNQNEQFF. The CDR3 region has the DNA TGTGCCAGCAGTCGAAACCGGGACAACCAAAATGAGCAGTTCTTC.

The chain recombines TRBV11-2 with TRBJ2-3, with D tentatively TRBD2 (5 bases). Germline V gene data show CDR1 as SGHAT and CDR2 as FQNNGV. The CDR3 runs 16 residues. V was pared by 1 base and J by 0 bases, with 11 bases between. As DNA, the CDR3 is TGTGCCAGCAGCTTAGGGTCGCGGGCCAGCACAGATACGCAGTATTTT. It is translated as CASSLGSRASTDTQYF. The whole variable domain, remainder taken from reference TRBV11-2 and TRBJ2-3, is EAGVAQSPRYKIIEKRQSVAFWCNPISGHATLYWYQQILGQGPKLLIQFQNNGVVDDSQLPKDRFSAERLKGVDSTLKIQPAKLEDSAVYLCASSLGSRASTDTQYFGPGTRLTVL.

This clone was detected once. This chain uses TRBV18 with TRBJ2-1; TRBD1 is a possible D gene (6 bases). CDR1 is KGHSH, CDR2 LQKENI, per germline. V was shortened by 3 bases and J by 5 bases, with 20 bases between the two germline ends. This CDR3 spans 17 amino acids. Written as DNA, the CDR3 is TGTGCCAGCTCACCTCACAGGGACCACGATGGGAACAATGAGCAGTTCTTC. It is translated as CASSPHRDHDGNNEQFF. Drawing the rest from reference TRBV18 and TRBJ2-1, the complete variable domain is NAGVMQNPRHLVRRRGQEARLRCSPMKGHSHVYWYRQLPEEGLKFMVYLQKENIIDESGMPKERFSAEFPKEGPSILRIQQVVRGDSAAYFCASSPHRDHDGNNEQFFGPGTRLTVL.

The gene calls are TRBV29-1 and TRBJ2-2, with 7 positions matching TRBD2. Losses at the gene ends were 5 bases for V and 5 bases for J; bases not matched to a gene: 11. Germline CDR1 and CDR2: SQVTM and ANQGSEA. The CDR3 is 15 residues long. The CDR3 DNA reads TGCAGCGTTCGATTCGGGACGGGAGGAACCGGGGAGCTGTTTTTT. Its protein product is CSVRFGTGGTGELFF.